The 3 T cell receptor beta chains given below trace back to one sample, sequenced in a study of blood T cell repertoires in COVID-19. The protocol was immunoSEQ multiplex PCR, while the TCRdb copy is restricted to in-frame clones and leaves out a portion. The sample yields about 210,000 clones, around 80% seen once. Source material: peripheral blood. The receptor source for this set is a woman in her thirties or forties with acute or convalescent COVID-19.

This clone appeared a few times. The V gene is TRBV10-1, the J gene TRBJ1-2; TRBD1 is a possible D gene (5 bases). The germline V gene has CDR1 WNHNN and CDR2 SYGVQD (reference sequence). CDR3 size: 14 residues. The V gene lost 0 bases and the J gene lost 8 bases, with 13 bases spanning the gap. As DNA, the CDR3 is TGCGCCAGCAGTGAGTCGATACAGGCCGGCGGCTACACCTTC. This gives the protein CASSESIQAGGYTF.

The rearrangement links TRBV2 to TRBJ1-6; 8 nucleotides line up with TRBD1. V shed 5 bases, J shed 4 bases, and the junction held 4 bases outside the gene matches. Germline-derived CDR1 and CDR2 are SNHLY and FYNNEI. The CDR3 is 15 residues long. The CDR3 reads CASSIRQGYNSPLHF. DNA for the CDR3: TGTGCCAGCAGTATACGACAGGGGTATAATTCACCCCTCCACTTT. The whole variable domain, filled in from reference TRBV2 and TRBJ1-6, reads EPEVTQTPSHQVTQMGQEVILRCVPISNHLYFYWYRQILGQKVEFLVSFYNNEISEKSEIFDDQFSVERPDGSNFTLKIRSTKLEDSAMYFCASSIRQGYNSPLHFGNGTRLTVT.

The CDR3 spells CASRTDRGSYNEQFF. CDR3 DNA sequence: TGTGCCAGTAGAACAGACAGGGGGTCCTACAATGAGCAGTTCTTC. The chain joins TRBV19 to TRBJ2-1; 9 bases fit TRBD1. V shed 6 bases, J shed 1 base, and the junction held 4 bases outside the gene matches. Germline V gene sequence: CDR1 LNHDA, CDR2 SQIVND (reference sequence). This CDR3 has 15 residues. The whole variable domain, filled in from reference TRBV19 and TRBJ2-1, reads DGGITQSPKYLFRKEGQNVTLSCEQNLNHDAMYWYRQDPGQGLRLIYYSQIVNDFQKGDIAEGYSVSREKKESFPLTVTSAQKNPTAFYLCASRTDRGSYNEQFFGPGTRLTVL.